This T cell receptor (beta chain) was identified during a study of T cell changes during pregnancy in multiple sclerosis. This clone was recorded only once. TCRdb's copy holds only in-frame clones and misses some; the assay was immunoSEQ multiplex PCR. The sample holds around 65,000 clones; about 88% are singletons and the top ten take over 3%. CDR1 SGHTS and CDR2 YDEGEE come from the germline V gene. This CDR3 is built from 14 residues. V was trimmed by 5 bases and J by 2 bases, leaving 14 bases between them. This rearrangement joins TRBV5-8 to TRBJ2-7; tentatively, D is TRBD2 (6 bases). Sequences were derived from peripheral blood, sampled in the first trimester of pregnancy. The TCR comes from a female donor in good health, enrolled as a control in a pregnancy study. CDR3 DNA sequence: TGTGCCAGCAGTTATCATACGGGGGCCTACGAGCAGTACTTC. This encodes CASSYHTGAYEQYF.